This entry lists 6 T cell receptor beta chains sequenced from one sample in a study of blood T cell repertoires in COVID-19. Clones were read by immunoSEQ multiplex PCR, and TCRdb kept only the in-frame ones, dropping some. The table lists under 300,000 clones, about 83% of them singletons, with about 4% in the top ten. The sample consisted of peripheral blood. The receptors come from a man aged 50 to 60 with acute or convalescent COVID-19.

The chain uses TRBV28 and TRBJ1-6, with TRBD1 as a possible D gene (6 bases). With 5 bases removed from V and 5 bases from J, the gap between germline ends came to 10 bases. The CDR3 extends over 14 amino acids. Germline CDR1 MDHEN, CDR2 SYDVKM. CDR3: CASSIQGNNSPLHF. CDR3 nucleotide sequence: TGTGCCAGCAGTATACAGGGAAATAATTCACCCCTCCACTTT.

The gene calls are TRBV18 and TRBJ2-1; TRBD2 matches at 7 bases. With V trimmed by 6 bases and J by 1 base, 6 bases remained unmatched. This CDR3 has 15 residues. Germline V gene lookup returns CDR1 KGHSH and CDR2 LQKENI. The CDR3 DNA is TGTGCCAGCTCGGGGAACGGGGGGTCCTACAATGAGCAGTTCTTC. This codes for CASSGNGGSYNEQFF.

The chain employs TRBV28 and TRBJ2-7, with D tentatively TRBD1 (6 bases). This CDR3 is 14 amino acids long. Trimming left V 4 bases short and J 10 bases short, with 20 bases between. CDR1 and CDR2 from the germline V gene are MDHEN and SYDVKM. The CDR3 coding sequence is TGTGCCAGCAGTTCCTTTGGGGCAGGGGTGTCCCAGTACTTC. The encoded protein is CASSSFGAGVSQYF.

The chain recombines TRBV28 with TRBJ2-7; 10 nucleotides match TRBD2. CDR3 size: 13 residues. Germline CDR1 reads MDHEN; CDR2 reads SYDVKM. CDR3 sequence: CAASGRGSYEQYF. CDR3 nucleotides: TGTGCTGCTAGCGGGAGAGGGTCCTACGAGCAGTACTTC.

The rearrangement joins TRBV24-1 to TRBJ2-1; TRBD1 aligns across 8 bases. This CDR3 is 16 amino acids long. From germline, CDR1 is KGHDR and CDR2 SFDVKD. Trimming took 12 bases from V and 1 from J; bases not matched to a gene: 13. The CDR3 protein is CALTAPDRASYNEQFF. The CDR3 DNA reads TGTGCCCTCACAGCCCCGGACAGGGCTTCCTACAATGAGCAGTTCTTC.

A single count supports this clone. This chain links TRBV4-1 with TRBJ2-7; 10 bases are a match to TRBD1. The germline CDR1 and CDR2 sequences are MGHRA and YSYEKL. The CDR3 runs to 16 residues. With 4 bases clipped from V and 1 base from J, the junction kept 7 bases outside the gene matches. The CDR3 DNA reads TGCGCCAGCAGCCTACTAAGGGGACAGGGGTCCTACGAGCAGTACTTC. Protein: CASSLLRGQGSYEQYF.